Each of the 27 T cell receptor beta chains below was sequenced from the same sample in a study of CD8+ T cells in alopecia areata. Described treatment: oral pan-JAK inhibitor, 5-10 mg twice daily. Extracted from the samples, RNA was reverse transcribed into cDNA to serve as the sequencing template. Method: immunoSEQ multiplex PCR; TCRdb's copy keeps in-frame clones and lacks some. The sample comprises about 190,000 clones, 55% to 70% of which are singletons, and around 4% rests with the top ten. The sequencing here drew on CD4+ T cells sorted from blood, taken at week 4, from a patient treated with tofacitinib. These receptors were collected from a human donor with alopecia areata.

The CDR3: CASTLGRRTQYF. As DNA, the CDR3 is TGTGCCAGCACCCTGGGGAGGAGAACCCAGTACTTC. The chain joins TRBV2 to TRBJ2-5, with a tentative D call TRBD2 (6 bases). The germline V and J ends were trimmed by 7 bases and 8 bases, with 14 bases remaining between them. Germline-derived CDR1 and CDR2 are SNHLY and FYNNEI. The CDR3 runs 12 residues. The variable domain in full, with the rest retrieved from reference TRBV2 and TRBJ2-5, is EPEVTQTPSHQVTQMGQEVILRCVPISNHLYFYWYRQILGQKVEFLVSFYNNEISEKSEIFDDQFSVERPDGSNFTLKIRSTKLEDSAMYFCASTLGRRTQYFGPGTRLLVL.

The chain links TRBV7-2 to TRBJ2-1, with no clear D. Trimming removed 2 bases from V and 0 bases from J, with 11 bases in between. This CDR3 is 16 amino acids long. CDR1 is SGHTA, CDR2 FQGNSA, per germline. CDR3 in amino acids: CASSLTLTTSYNEQFF. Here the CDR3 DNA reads TGTGCCAGCAGCTTAACTCTCACCACCTCCTACAATGAGCAGTTCTTC.

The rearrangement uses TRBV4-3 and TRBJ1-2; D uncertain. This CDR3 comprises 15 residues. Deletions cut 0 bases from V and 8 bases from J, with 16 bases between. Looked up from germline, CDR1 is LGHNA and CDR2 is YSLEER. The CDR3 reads CASSQEGPRSGGYTF. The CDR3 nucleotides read TGCGCCAGCAGCCAAGAAGGCCCCCGATCGGGGGGCTACACCTTC.

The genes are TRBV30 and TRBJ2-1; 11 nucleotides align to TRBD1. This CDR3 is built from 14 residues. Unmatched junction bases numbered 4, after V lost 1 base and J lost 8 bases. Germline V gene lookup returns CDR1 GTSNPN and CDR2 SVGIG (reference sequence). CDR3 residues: CAWSAGQGADEQFF. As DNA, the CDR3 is TGTGCCTGGAGTGCCGGACAGGGGGCGGATGAGCAGTTCTTC.

This CDR3 reads CAWRRPSGANVLTF. CDR3 nucleotide sequence: TGTGCCTGGAGGAGGCCCTCTGGGGCCAACGTCCTGACTTTC. This rearrangement joins TRBV30 to TRBJ2-6; D remains ambiguous. The germline CDR1 and CDR2 sequences are GTSNPN and SVGIG (reference sequence). The V end was cut by 3 bases, the J end by 0 bases, with 6 bases between. CDR3 length: 14 residues.

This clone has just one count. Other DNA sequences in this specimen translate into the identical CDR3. The CDR3 coding sequence is TGTGCCAGCAGCCAAGAGACCCAGTACTTC. This sequence encodes CASSQETQYF. The J gene is TRBJ2-5, the V gene TRBV7-9; D is ambiguous. The V end lost 5 bases, the J end lost 2 bases, and 0 bases lay between the germline ends. The CDR3 is 10 residues long. Germline V lookup: CDR1 SEHNR, CDR2 FQNEAQ (reference sequence).

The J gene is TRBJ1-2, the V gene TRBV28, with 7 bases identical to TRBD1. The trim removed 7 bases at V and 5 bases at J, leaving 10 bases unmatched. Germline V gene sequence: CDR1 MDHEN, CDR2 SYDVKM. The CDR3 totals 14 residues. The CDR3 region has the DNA TGTGCCAGCACTCCAGGGGGAGAAAGTTATGGCTACACCTTC. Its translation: CASTPGGESYGYTF.

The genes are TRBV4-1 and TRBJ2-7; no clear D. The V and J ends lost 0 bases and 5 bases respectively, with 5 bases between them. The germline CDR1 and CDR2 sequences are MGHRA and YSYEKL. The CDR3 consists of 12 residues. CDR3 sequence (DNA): TGCGCCAGCAGCCAAGATATGAACGAGCAGTACTTC. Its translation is CASSQDMNEQYF.

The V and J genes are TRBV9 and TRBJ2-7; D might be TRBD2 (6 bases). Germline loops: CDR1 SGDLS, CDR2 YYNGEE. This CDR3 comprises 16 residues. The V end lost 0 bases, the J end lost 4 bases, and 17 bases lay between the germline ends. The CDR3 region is CASSVVPGVPTYEQYF. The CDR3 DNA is TGTGCCAGCAGCGTAGTACCGGGAGTCCCCACTTACGAGCAGTACTTC.

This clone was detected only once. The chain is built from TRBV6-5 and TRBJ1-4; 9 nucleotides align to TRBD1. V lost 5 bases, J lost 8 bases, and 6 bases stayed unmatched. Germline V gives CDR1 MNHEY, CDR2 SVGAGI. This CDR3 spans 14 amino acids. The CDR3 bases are TGTGCCAGCAGTCTTGGACAGGGGAGGGAAAAACTGTTTTTT. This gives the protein CASSLGQGREKLFF.

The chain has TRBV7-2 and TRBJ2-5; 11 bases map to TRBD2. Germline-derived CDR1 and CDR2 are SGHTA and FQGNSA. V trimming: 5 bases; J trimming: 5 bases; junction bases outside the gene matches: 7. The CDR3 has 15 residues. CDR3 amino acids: CASSVSGGAWETQYF. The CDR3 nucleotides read TGTGCCAGCAGCGTTAGCGGGGGGGCCTGGGAGACCCAGTACTTC.

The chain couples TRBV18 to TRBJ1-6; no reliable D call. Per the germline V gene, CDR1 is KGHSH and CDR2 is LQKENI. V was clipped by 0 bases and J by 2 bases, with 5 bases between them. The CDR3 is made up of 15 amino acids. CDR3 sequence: CASSPPQTYNSPLHF. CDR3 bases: TGTGCCAGCTCACCACCACAGACCTATAATTCACCCCTCCACTTT.

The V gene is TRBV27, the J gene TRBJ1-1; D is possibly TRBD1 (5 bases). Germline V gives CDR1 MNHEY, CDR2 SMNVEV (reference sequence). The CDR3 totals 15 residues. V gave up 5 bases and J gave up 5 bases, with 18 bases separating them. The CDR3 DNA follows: TGTGCCAGCAGTGTAAACGGAGGGGTAAATACTGAAGCTTTCTTT. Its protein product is CASSVNGGVNTEAFF.

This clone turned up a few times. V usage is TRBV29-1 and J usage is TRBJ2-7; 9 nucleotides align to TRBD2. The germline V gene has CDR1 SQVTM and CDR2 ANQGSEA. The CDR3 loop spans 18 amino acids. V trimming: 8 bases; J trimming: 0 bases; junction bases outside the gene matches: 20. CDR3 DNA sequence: TGCAGCCCCTACCGGGACAACGGGACTAGCAATTACTCCTACGAGCAGTACTTC. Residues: CSPYRDNGTSNYSYEQYF.

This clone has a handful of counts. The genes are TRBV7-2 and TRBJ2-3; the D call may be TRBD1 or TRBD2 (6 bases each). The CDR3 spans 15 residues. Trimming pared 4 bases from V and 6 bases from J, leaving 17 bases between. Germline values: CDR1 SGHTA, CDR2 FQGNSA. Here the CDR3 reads CASSWRGGHGDTQYF. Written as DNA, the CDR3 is TGTGCCAGCAGCTGGCGAGGGGGGCACGGGGATACGCAGTATTTT.

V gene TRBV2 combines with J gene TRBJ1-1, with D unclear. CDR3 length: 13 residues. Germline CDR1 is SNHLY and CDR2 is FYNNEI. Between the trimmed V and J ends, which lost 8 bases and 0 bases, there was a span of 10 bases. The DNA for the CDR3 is TGTGCCAGCGGGCGTTCTCTGAACACTGAAGCTTTCTTT. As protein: CASGRSLNTEAFF.

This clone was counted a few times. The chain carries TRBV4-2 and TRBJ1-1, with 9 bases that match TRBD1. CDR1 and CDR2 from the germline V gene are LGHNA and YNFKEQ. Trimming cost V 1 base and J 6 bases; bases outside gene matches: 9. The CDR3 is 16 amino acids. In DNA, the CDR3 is TGTGCCAGCAGCCAAGGAGTAGACAGGGGGGGTGCTGAAGCTTTCTTT. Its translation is CASSQGVDRGGAEAFF.

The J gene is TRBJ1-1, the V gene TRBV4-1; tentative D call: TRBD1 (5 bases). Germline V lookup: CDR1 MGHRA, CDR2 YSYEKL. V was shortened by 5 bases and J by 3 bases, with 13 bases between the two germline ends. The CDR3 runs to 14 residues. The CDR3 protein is CASSKGKGYTEAFF. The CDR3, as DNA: TGCGCCAGCAGCAAAGGGAAGGGGTACACTGAAGCTTTCTTT.

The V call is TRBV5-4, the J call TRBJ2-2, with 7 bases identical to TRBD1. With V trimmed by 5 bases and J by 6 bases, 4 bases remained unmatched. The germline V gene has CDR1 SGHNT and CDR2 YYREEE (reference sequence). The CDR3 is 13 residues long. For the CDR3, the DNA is TGTGCCAGCAGACCCCAGGGGGCCGGGGAGCTGTTTTTT. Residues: CASRPQGAGELFF.

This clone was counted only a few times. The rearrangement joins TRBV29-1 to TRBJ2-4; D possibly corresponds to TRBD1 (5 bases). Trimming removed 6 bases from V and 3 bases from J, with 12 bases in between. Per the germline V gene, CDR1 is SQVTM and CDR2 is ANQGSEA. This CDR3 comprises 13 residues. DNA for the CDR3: TGCAGCGTATGGACCACAGGCAAAAACATTCAGTACTTC. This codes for CSVWTTGKNIQYF.

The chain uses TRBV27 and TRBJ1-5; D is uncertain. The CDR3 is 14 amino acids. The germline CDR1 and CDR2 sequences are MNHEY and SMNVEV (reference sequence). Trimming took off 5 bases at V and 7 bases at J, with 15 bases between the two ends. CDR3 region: CASSGPGPGQPQHF. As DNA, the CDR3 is TGTGCCAGCAGTGGACCCGGCCCAGGCCAGCCCCAGCATTTT.

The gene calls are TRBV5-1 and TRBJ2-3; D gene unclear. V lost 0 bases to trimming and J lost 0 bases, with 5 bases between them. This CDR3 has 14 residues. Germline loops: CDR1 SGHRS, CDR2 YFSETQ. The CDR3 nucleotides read TGCGCCAGCAGCTTGGACACTAGCACAGATACGCAGTATTTT. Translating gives CASSLDTSTDTQYF.

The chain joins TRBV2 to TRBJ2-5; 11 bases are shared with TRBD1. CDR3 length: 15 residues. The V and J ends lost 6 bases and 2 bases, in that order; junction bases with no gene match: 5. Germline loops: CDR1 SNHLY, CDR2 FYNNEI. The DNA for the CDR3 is TGTGCCAGCAGGGTGGACAGGGGGCGACAAGAGACCCAGTACTTC. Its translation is CASRVDRGRQETQYF.

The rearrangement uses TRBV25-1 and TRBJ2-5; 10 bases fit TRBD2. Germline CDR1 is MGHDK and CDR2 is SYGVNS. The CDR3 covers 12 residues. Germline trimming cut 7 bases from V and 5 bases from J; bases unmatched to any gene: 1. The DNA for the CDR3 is TGTGCCAGCACGGGACTAGCGGAGACCCAGTACTTC. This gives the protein CASTGLAETQYF.

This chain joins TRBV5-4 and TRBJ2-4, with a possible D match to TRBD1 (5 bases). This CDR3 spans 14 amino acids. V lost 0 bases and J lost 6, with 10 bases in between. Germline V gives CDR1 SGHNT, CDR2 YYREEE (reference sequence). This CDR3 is CASSLDNRINIQYF. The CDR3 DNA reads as TGTGCCAGCAGCTTGGATAACAGGATAAACATTCAGTACTTC. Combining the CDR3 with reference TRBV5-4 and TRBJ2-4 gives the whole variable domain ETGVTQSPTHLIKTRGQQVTLRCSSQSGHNTVSWYQQALGQGPQFIFQYYREEENGRGNFPPRFSGLQFPNYSSELNVNALELDDSALYLCASSLDNRINIQYFGAGTRLSVL.

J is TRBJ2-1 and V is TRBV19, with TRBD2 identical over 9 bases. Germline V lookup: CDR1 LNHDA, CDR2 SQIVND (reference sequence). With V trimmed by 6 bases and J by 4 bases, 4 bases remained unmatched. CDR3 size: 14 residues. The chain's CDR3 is CASRRAGGYNEQFF. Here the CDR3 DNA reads TGTGCCAGTAGACGGGCGGGGGGGTACAATGAGCAGTTCTTC.

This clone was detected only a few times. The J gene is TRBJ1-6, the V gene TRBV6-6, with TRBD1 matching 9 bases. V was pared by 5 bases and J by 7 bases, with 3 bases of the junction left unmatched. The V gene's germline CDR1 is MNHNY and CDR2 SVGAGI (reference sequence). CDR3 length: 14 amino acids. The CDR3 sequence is CASSRDRANSPLHF. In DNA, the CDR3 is TGTGCCAGCAGTCGGGACAGGGCGAATTCACCCCTCCACTTT.